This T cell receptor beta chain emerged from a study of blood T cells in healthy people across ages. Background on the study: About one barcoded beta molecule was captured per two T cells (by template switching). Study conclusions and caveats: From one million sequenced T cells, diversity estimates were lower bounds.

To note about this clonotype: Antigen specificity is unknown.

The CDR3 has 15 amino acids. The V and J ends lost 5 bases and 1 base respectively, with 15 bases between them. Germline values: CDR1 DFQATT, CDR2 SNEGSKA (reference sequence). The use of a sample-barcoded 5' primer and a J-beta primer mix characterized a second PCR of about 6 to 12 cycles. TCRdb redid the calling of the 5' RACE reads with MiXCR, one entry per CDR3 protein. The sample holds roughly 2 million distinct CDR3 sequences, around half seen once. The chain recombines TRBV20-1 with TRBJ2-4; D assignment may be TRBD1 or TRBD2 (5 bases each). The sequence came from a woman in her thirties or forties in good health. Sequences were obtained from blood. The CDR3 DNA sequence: TGCAGTGCTTTGGGGACGGCTTTGGCCAAAAACATTCAGTACTTC. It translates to CSALGTALAKNIQYF.